This TCR beta chain comes out of a study of neurological immune-mediated disorders. Study outcomes and limitations: The absence of shared CDR3 amino acid sequences among expanded clones across subjects suggests private repertoires in all groups. A possible signature was seen in one related-CDR3 cluster, into which phylogenetic grouping placed the repertoires of 18 of 34 multiple sclerosis patients.

The cDNA was generated through 5'RACE incorporating 10-nucleotide random UMIs. Each CDR3 protein gets one entry after TCRdb re-called the 5' RACE reads with MiXCR. Counted here are 65,000 to 85,000 distinct CDR3 sequences, 3.2% occurring once; the ten biggest clones make up about 5.5%. CDR1 and CDR2 from the germline V gene are SGHNT and YYREEE (reference sequence). The CDR3 has 14 amino acids. V was pared by 0 bases and J by 2 bases, with 8 bases between. Remarks on this clonotype: Its antigen remains unidentified.

For the unsorted libraries, 2 million PBMCs stored at -80 C served as input. The sequenced sample was PBMCs. This receptor was identified in a woman aged 50 to 60 with multiple sclerosis. The chain combines TRBV5-4 with TRBJ2-5; no clear D gene. In DNA form, the CDR3 reads TGTGCCAGCAGCTTGGTACGCTCGCAAGAGACCCAGTACTTC. Protein product: CASSLVRSQETQYF.